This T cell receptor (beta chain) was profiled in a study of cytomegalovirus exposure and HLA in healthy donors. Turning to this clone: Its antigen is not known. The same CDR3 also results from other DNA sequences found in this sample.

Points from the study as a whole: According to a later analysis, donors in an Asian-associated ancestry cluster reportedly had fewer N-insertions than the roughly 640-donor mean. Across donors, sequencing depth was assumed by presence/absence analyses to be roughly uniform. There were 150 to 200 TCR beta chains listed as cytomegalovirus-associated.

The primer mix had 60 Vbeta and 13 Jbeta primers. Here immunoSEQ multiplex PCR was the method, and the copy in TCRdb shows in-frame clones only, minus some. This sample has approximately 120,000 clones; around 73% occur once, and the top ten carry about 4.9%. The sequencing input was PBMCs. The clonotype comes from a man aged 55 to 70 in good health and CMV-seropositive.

The CDR3 region has the DNA TGCGCCAGCAGCTTGGAAGCGGGGGGGCACGGGACCCAGTACTTC. Protein sequence: CASSLEAGGHGTQYF. V gene TRBV5-1 combines with J gene TRBJ2-5, with TRBD2 matching 10 bases. Germline trimming cut 0 bases from V and 7 bases from J; bases unmatched to any gene: 6. Germline V CDR1 and CDR2: SGHRS, YFSETQ. The CDR3 contains 15 residues.